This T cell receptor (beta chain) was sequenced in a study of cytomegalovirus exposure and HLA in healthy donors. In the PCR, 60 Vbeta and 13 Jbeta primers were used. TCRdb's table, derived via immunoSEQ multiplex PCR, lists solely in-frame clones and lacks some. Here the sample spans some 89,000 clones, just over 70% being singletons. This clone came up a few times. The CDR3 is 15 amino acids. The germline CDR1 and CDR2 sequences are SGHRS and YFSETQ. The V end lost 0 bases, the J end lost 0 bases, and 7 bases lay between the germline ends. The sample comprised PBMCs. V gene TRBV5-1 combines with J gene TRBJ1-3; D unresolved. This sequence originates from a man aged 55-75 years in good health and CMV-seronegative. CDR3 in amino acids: CASSLDGSSGNTIYF. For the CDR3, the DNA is TGCGCCAGCAGCTTGGACGGGAGCTCTGGAAACACCATATATTTT.